The entry that follows covers one T cell receptor beta chain sequence. This specimen belongs to a study of blood T cell repertoires in COVID-19. Study as a whole: Researchers got acute and convalescent COVID-19 samples from the United States, Italy and Spain.

The CDR3 has 16 residues. The V gene lost 4 bases and the J gene lost 10 bases, with 22 bases spanning the gap. Germline V gives CDR1 WSHSY, CDR2 SAAADI. Sequenced by immunoSEQ multiplex PCR; TCRdb stores in-frame clones only, minus some. The repertoire consists of about 75,000 clones, with 88% occurring once and the leading ten covering 15% to 20%. The sequence was collected from a human donor in a cohort sampled during active COVID-19. Specimen: peripheral blood. The chain combines TRBV10-2 with TRBJ1-4; possible D gene TRBD1, 6 bases. CDR3: CASSGTAPLVGGKLFF. For the CDR3, the DNA is TGCGCCAGCAGTGGGACAGCACCCCTCGTAGGGGGAAAACTGTTTTTT.